Listed here are 9 T cell receptor beta chains from one sample, sequenced in a study of low-dose radiotherapy and immunotherapy resistance in tumors. Indicated time point: after trial treatment. Treatment in this sample: LDRT plus nivolumab, ipilimumab, low-dose cyclophosphamide and aspirin (RACIN trial). Both TCRalpha and TCRbeta chains were reverse transcribed with V-gene-specific primers. The PCR that amplified TCRs ran for around 21 cycles, relying on a constant-region primer and a V-primer adapter. TCRdb used MiXCR to reprocess the reads, holding one entry per CDR3 protein. The profile covers some 57,000 distinct CDR3 sequences, with 20% to 25% appearing a single time and approximately 6.7% taken by the ten largest. Sequenced material: PBMCs, taken after low-dose radiotherapy plus immunotherapy. All receptors come from a male donor with prostate cancer.

This clonotype showed up many times. The chain links TRBV4-2 to TRBJ2-3, with TRBD2 identical over 7 bases. The CDR3 is 16 amino acids. The V gene's germline CDR1 is LGHNA and CDR2 YNFKEQ. Trimming at V came to 4 bases and at J to 1 base, leaving 8 bases not matched to a gene. CDR3 coding DNA: TGTGCCAGCAGCCCTGCTGGGGAGGGTCGCACAGATACGCAGTATTTT. Its protein is CASSPAGEGRTDTQYF.

This clonotype was seen only a few times. The V call is TRBV6-2 or TRBV6-3, the J call TRBJ1-2, with TRBD1 matching 7 bases. There are 14 residues in the CDR3. V lost 6 bases, J lost 4 bases, and 8 bases stayed unmatched. Germline V gene lookup returns CDR1 MNHEY and CDR2 SVGEGT. This chain's CDR3 is CASRTGQSSYGYTF. CDR3 nucleotide sequence: TGTGCCAGCAGGACGGGACAGAGTTCCTATGGCTACACCTTC.

This clonotype was counted ten times or more. The V and J genes are TRBV4-3 and TRBJ1-1; 9 bases agree with TRBD1. Germline values: CDR1 LGHNA, CDR2 YSLEER. With 4 bases clipped from V and 0 bases from J, the junction kept 6 bases outside the gene matches. This CDR3 has 16 residues. CDR3 in amino acids: CASSPTGGGVNTEAFF. Here the CDR3 DNA reads TGCGCCAGCAGCCCAACAGGGGGCGGTGTGAACACTGAAGCTTTCTTT.

This clonotype has at least ten counts. The chain has TRBV4-1 and TRBJ1-5, with D possibly TRBD1 on 6 matching bases. The CDR3 is made up of 15 amino acids. Between the trimmed V and J ends, which lost 3 bases and 7 bases, there was a span of 16 bases. CDR1 is MGHRA, CDR2 YSYEKL, per germline. The CDR3 is CASSQARGGEQPQHF. In DNA, the CDR3 is TGCGCCAGCAGCCAGGCCCGGGGGGGCGAGCAGCCCCAGCATTTT.

This clonotype was observed many times. This sequence joins TRBV20-1 and TRBJ2-3; TRBD2 matches 7 bases. V lost 0 bases and J lost 1; bases outside the gene matches: 10. Germline CDR1 is DFQATT and CDR2 is SNEGSKA (reference sequence). This CDR3 has 17 residues. This CDR3 is CSARDWGGAGGTDTQYF. For the CDR3, the DNA is TGCAGTGCTAGAGATTGGGGTGGGGCGGGGGGCACAGATACGCAGTATTTT.

The chain recombines TRBV28 with TRBJ1-1; D unclear. CDR1 and CDR2 from the germline V gene are MDHEN and SYDVKM. V dropped 4 bases and J dropped 9 bases, with 9 bases sitting between them. This CDR3 is 11 amino acids long. CDR3 nucleotides: TGTGCCAGCAGTTCGGAGACCAAAGCTTTCTTT. Amino acids: CASSSETKAFF.

This clonotype was recorded at least ten times. J is TRBJ2-1 and V is TRBV7-2; 11 bases align to TRBD2. Germline V CDR1 and CDR2: SGHTA, FQGNSA. V lost 0 bases, J lost 5 bases, and 0 bases stayed unmatched. The CDR3 sequence is 15 residues long. The CDR3 sequence: CASSLASGRDNEQFF. The CDR3 DNA follows: TGTGCCAGCAGCTTAGCTAGCGGGAGGGACAATGAGCAGTTCTTC.

J is TRBJ2-7 and V is TRBV6-5; 8 bases are a match to TRBD1. V was clipped by 5 bases and J by 0 bases; unmatched bases: 6. Germline CDR1 reads MNHEY; CDR2 reads SVGAGI. This CDR3 has 15 residues. CDR3 loop: CASSAAGTGSYEQYF. CDR3 bases: TGTGCCAGCAGTGCAGCCGGGACAGGCTCCTACGAGCAGTACTTC.

The chain has TRBV5-1 and TRBJ2-1; D is unresolved. Germline CDR1 is SGHRS and CDR2 is YFSETQ. This CDR3 spans 14 amino acids. Trimming stripped 0 bases from V and 2 bases from J, with 6 bases between. CDR3 bases: TGCGCCAGCAGCTTGGGACAAGCCTACAATGAGCAGTTCTTC. The encoded protein is CASSLGQAYNEQFF.